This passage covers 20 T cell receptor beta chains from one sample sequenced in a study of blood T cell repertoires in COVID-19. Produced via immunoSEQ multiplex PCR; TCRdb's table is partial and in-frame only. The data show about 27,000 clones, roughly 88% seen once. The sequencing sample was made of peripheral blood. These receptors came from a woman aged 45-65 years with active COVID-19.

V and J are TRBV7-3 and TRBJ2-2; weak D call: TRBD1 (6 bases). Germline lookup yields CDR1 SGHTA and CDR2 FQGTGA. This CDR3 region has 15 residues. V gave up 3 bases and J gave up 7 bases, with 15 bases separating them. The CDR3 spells CASSFAGDRNGELFF. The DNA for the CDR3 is TGTGCCAGCAGCTTCGCAGGGGATCGTAACGGGGAGCTGTTTTTT.

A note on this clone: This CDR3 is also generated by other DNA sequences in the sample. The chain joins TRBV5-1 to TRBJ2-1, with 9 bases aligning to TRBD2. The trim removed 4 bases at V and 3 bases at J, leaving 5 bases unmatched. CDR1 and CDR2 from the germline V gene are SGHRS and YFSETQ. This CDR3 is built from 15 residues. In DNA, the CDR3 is TGCGCCAGCAGCCTCGGGACTAGCAGCTACAATGAGCAGTTCTTC. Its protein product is CASSLGTSSYNEQFF.

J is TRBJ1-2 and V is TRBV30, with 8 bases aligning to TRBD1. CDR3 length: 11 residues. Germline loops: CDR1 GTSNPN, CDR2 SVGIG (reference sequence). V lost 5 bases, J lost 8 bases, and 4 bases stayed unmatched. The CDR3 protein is CAWLTGVGYTF. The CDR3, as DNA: TGTGCCTGGTTGACAGGGGTCGGCTACACCTTC.

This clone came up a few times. The CDR3 protein is CASSLNNRGETQYF. In nucleotides, the CDR3 is TGTGCCAGCAGCCTAAATAACAGGGGAGAGACCCAGTACTTC. This sequence joins TRBV13 and TRBJ2-5, with TRBD1 matching over 7 bases. CDR3 length: 14 amino acids. Germline CDR1 reads PRHDT; CDR2 reads FYEKMQ (reference sequence). With 5 bases clipped from V and 4 bases from J, the junction kept 7 bases outside the gene matches.

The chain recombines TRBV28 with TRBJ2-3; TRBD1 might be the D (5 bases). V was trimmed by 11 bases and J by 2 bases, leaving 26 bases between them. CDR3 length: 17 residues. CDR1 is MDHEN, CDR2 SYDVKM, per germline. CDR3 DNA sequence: TGTGCCGTACTAAACCCTCTAGGGGCAAAATACACAGATACGCAGTATTTT. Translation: CAVLNPLGAKYTDTQYF.

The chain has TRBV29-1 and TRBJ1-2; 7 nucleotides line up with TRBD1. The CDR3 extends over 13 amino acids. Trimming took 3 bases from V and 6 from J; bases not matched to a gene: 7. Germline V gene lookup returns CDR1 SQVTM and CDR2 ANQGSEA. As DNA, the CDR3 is TGCAGCGTTGACGACAGGGAGAGGAATGGCTACACCTTC. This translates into CSVDDRERNGYTF.

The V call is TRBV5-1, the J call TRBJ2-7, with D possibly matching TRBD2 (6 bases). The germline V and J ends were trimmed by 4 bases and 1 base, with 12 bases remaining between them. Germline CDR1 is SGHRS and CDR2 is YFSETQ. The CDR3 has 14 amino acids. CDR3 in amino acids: CASSGGETSYEQYF. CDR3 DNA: TGCGCCAGCAGCGGCGGGGAGACTTCCTACGAGCAGTACTTC.

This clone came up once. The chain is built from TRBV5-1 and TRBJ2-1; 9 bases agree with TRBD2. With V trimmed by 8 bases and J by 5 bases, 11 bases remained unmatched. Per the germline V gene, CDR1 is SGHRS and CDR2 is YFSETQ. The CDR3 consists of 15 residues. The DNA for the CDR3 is TGCGCCAGTACGATGACTAGCGGACCTAACAATGAGCAGTTCTTC. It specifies CASTMTSGPNNEQFF.

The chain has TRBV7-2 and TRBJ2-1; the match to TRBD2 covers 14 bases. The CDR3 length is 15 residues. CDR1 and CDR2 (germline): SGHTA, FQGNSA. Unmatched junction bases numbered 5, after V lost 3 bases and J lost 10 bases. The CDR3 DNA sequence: TGTGCCAGCAGCTTGACTAGCGGGAGGGCCCTGGAGCAGTTCTTC. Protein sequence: CASSLTSGRALEQFF.

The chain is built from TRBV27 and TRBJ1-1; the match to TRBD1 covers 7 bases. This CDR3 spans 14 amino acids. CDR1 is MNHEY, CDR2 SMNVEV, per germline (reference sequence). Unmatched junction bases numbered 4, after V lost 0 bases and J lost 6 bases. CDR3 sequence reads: CASSLSRGQPEAFF. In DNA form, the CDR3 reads TGTGCCAGCAGTTTATCGAGGGGACAGCCTGAAGCTTTCTTT.

CDR3 DNA sequence: TGTGCCAGCAGCTACAGGGGGCAAGACACTGAAGCTTTCTTT. Protein sequence: CASSYRGQDTEAFF. The chain has TRBV7-2 and TRBJ1-1; 9 bases fit TRBD1. CDR1 and CDR2 (germline): SGHTA, FQGNSA. The ends lost 4 bases at V and 3 bases at J; junction bases unmatched: 3. The CDR3 has 14 amino acids.

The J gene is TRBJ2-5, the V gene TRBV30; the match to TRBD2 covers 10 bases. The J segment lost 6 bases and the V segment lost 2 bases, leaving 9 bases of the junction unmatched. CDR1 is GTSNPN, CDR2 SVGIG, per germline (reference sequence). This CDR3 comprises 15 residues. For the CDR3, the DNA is TGTGCCTGGAGTTTTGCGCTAGCGGGAGCCCAGACCCAGTACTTC. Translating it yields CAWSFALAGAQTQYF.

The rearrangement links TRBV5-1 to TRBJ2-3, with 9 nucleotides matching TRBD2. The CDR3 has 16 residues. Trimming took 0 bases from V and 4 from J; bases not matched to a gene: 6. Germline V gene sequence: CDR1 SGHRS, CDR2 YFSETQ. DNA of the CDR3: TGCGCCAGCAGCTTGGTGGGTAGCGGGAGCCCAGATACGCAGTATTTT. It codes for CASSLVGSGSPDTQYF.

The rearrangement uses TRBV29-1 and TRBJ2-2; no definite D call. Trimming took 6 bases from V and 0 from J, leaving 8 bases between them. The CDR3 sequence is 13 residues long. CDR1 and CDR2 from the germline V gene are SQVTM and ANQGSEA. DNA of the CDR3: TGCAGCGTGTCCAGGTCGAACACCGGGGAGCTGTTTTTT. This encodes CSVSRSNTGELFF.

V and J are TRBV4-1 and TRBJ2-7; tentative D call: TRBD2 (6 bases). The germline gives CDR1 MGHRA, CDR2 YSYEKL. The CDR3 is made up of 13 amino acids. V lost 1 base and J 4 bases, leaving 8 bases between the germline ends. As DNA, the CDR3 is TGCGCCAGCAGCCAAGGTGCGGGATACGAGCAGTACTTC. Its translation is CASSQGAGYEQYF.

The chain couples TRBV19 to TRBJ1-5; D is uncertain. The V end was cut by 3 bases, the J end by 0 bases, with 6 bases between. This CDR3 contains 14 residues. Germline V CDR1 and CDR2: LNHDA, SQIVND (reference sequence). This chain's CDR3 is CASSILNSNQPQHF. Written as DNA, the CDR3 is TGTGCCAGTAGTATCTTAAATAGCAATCAGCCCCAGCATTTT.

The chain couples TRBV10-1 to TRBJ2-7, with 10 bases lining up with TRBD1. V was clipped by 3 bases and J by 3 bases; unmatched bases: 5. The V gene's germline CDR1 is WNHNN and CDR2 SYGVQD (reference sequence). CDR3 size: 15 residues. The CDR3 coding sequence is TGCGCCAGCAGTGATCCCGGACAGGGGGTCTACGAGCAGTACTTC. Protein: CASSDPGQGVYEQYF.

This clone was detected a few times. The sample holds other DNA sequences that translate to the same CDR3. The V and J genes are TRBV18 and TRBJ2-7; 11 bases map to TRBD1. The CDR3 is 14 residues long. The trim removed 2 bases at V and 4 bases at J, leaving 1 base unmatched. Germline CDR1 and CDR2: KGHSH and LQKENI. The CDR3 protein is CASSPGTGGYEQYF. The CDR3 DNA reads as TGTGCCAGCTCACCAGGGACAGGGGGTTACGAGCAGTACTTC.

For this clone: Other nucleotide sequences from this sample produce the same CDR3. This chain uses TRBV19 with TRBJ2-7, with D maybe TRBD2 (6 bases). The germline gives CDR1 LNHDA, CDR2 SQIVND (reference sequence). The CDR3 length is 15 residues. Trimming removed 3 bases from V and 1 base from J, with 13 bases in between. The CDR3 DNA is TGTGCCAGTAGTATTGGGCAGGGACTTTCCTACGAGCAGTACTTC. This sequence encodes CASSIGQGLSYEQYF. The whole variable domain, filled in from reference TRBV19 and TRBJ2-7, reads DGGITQSPKYLFRKEGQNVTLSCEQNLNHDAMYWYRQDPGQGLRLIYYSQIVNDFQKGDIAEGYSVSREKKESFPLTVTSAQKNPTAFYLCASSIGQGLSYEQYFGPGTRLTVT.

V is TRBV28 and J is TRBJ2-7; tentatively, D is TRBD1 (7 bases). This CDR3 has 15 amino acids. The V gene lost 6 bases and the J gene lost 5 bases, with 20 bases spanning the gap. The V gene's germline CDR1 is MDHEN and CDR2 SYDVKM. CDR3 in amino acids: CASSPRGRDSDEQYF. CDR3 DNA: TGTGCCAGCAGCCCCCGGGGGCGGGACAGCGACGAGCAGTACTTC. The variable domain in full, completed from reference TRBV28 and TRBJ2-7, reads DVKVTQSSRYLVKRTGEKVFLECVQDMDHENMFWYRQDPGLGLRLIYFSYDVKMKEKGDIPEGYSVSREKKERFSLILESASTNQTSMYLCASSPRGRDSDEQYFGPGTRLTVT.